The table lists the clone carrying this TCR beta chain with many counts. Its antigen is as yet unknown. Unique molecular identifiers were incorporated into the prepared TCRbeta library. TCRdb independently ran MiXCR on the PCR reads; one entry per CDR3 protein. The data show around 440,000 distinct CDR3 sequences, roughly a tenth seen once. This sample was included in a study of T-cell reconstitution after alpha-beta-depleted transplantation in children. General study results and limits: From surviving recipient T cells and thymic progenitors came the high day-60 TCRbeta diversity observed in some patients. Reported findings indicate that, about two months after transplant, alpha-beta T cells came from several hundred expanded clones, which were derived from non-depleted graft cells.

This CDR3 is built from 16 residues. Germline CDR1 and CDR2: SGHRS and YFSETQ. Trimming shortened V by 6 bases and J by 4 bases, and 20 bases separated the two germline ends. The origin of this receptor is a child younger than 10 with inherited bone marrow failure, due to receive a stem cell transplant. V is TRBV5-1 and J is TRBJ2-1, with a possible D match to TRBD2 (6 bases). Here the sequenced sample was PBMCs, taken before TCRalphabeta/CD19-depleted stem cell transplant. CDR3: CASTGLAGTPYNEQFF. The CDR3 nucleotides are TGCGCCAGCACAGGGTTGGCGGGAACCCCTTACAATGAGCAGTTCTTC.